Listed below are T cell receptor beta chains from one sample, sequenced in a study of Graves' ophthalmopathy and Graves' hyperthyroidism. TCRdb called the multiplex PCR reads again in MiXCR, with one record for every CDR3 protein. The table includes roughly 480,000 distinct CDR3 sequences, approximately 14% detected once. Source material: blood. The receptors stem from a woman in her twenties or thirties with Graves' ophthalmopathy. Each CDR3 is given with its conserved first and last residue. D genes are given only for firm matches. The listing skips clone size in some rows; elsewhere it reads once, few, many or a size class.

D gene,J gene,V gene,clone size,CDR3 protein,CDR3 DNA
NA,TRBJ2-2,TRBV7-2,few,CASSLAPGARDTGELFF,TGTGCCAGCAGCTTAGCTCCCGGGGCAAGGGACACCGGGGAGCTGTTTTTT
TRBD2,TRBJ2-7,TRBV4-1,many,CASSPEGLASYEQYF,TGCGCCAGCAGCCCTGAGGGACTAGCGTCTTACGAGCAGTACTTC
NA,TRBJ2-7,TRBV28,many,CASSFRSGREQYF,TGTGCCAGCAGTTTTCGTTCGGGGCGCGAGCAGTACTTC
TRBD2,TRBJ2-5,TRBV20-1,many,CSAREAGASRNQETQYF,TGCAGTGCGCGGGAGGCGGGAGCTTCAAGGAACCAAGAGACCCAGTACTTC
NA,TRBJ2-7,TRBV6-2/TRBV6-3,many,CASSLGRGPRKAYEQYF,TGTGCCAGCAGTTTGGGCAGAGGGCCTAGAAAAGCCTACGAGCAGTACTTC
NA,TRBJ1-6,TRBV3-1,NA,CASSQSKDSPLHF,TGTGCCAGCAGCCAGTCGAAGGATTCACCCCTCCACTTT
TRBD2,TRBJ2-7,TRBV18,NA,CASSPEGTRSHEQYF,TGTGCCAGCTCACCTGAAGGGACTAGATCACACGAGCAGTACTTC
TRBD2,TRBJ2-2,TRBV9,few,CASSPGTSGPGELFF,TGTGCCAGCAGCCCTGGGACTAGTGGCCCCGGGGAGCTGTTTTTT
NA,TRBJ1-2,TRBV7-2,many,CAISGTPQEGYGYTF,TGTGCCATCTCCGGGACACCTCAGGAGGGCTATGGCTACACCTTC
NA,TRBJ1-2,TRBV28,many,CASSSSSYHGYTF,TGTGCCAGCAGTTCATCCTCCTATCATGGCTACACCTTC
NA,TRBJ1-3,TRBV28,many,CASRSGPERGNTIYF,TGTGCCAGCAGATCCGGGCCCGAAAGGGGAAACACCATATATTTT
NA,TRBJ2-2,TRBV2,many,CASNPGSGELFF,TGTGCCAGCAACCCAGGGTCCGGGGAGCTGTTTTTT
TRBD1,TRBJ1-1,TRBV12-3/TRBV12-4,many,CASNTDRGNTEAFF,TGTGCCAGCAATACTGACAGGGGGAACACTGAAGCTTTCTTT
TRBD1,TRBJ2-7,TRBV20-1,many,CSAREGGSSYEQYF,TGCAGTGCTAGAGAAGGGGGCAGCTCCTACGAGCAGTACTTC
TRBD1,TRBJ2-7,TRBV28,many,CASIGDETGDEQYF,TGTGCCAGCATAGGAGATGAGACAGGGGACGAGCAGTACTTC
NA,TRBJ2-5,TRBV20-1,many,CGGGLLTETQYF,TGCGGTGGAGGACTGCTGACAGAGACCCAGTACTTC
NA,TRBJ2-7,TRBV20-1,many,CSASISGGYEQYF,TGCAGTGCTAGTATCAGCGGAGGGTACGAGCAGTACTTC
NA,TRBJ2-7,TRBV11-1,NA,CASSLWDGHYEQYF,TGTGCCAGCAGCTTGTGGGACGGACACTACGAGCAGTACTTC
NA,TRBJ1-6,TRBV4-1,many,CASSQGQVGISPLHF,TGCGCCAGCAGCCAAGGACAGGTTGGCATTTCACCCCTCCACTTT
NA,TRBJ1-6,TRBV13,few,CASILRGGSSPLHF,TGTGCCAGCATCTTAAGAGGGGGTAGTTCACCCCTCCACTTT
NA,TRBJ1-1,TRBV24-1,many,CATSDSDGSPTEAFF,TGTGCCACCAGTGATTCCGACGGGTCACCCACTGAAGCTTTCTTT
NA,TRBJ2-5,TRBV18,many,CASSPLQDPQYF,TGTGCCAGCTCACCCCTCCAAGACCCCCAGTACTTC
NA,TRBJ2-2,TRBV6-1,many,CASSEELSTGELFF,TGTGCCAGCAGTGAAGAACTTAGCACCGGGGAGCTGTTTTTT
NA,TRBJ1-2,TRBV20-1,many,CSARRTVDNYGYTF,TGCAGTGCTAGGAGGACGGTTGATAACTATGGCTACACCTTC
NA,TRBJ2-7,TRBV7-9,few,CASSLGQIGNEQYF,TGTGCCAGCAGCTTAGGACAGATAGGGAACGAGCAGTACTTC
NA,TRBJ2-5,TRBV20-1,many,CSARGMWAGRWETQYF,TGCAGTGCTAGGGGCATGTGGGCAGGGAGGTGGGAGACCCAGTACTTC
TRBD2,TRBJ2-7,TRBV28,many,CASSSQGLAFHEQYF,TGTGCCAGCTCCTCCCAGGGACTAGCGTTTCACGAGCAGTACTTC
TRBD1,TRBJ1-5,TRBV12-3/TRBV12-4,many,CASSRQGGNQPQHF,TGTGCCAGCAGTCGCCAGGGGGGCAATCAGCCCCAGCATTTT
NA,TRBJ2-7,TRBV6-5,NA,CASSYRVRRSYEQYF,TGTGCCAGCAGTTACAGGGTGAGGAGGTCCTACGAGCAGTACTTC
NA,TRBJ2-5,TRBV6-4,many,CASSESADRAETQYF,TGTGCCAGCAGTGAATCCGCGGATCGTGCAGAGACCCAGTACTTC
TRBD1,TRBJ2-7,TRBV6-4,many,CASSVTGGSEYF,TGTGCCAGCAGCGTAACAGGGGGCAGTGAGTACTTC
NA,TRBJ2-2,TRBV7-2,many,CASSPTAGELFF,TGTGCCAGCAGCCCGACTGCCGGGGAGCTGTTTTTT
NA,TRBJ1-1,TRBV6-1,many,CASSQTGHLNTEAFF,TGTGCCAGCAGCCAAACGGGACATCTGAACACTGAAGCTTTCTTT
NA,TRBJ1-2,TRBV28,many,CASRVGGAGVYGYTF,TGTGCCAGCAGGGTGGGGGGCGCCGGTGTCTATGGCTACACCTTC
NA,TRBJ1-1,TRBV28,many,CASNRGTEAFF,TGTGCCAGCAATAGAGGCACTGAAGCTTTCTTT
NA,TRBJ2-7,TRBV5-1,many,CASSLDSVRGDEQYF,TGCGCCAGCAGCTTGGACTCGGTAAGGGGCGACGAGCAGTACTTC
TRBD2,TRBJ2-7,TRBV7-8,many,CASSLAVAGGYEQYF,TGTGCCAGCAGCTTAGCGGTAGCGGGAGGGTACGAGCAGTACTTC
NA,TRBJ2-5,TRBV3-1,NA,CASSQVKRGQETQYF,TGTGCCAGCAGCCAAGTTAAGCGTGGCCAAGAGACCCAGTACTTC
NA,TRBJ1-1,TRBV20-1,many,CSASPRGDEAFF,TGCAGTGCTAGTCCCAGGGGCGATGAAGCTTTCTTT
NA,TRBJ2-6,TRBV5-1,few,CASRPTVSGANVLTF,TGCGCCAGCAGGCCCACAGTCTCTGGGGCCAACGTCCTGACTTTC
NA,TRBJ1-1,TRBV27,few,CASSLEVDTEAFF,TGTGCCAGCAGTTTAGAGGTCGACACTGAAGCTTTCTTT
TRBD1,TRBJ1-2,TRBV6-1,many,CASRDRVDYGYTF,TGTGCCAGCAGGGACAGGGTAGACTATGGCTACACCTTC
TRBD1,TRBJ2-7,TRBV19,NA,CASRPGTGGVHEQYF,TGTGCCAGTAGGCCGGGGACAGGGGGTGTCCACGAGCAGTACTTC
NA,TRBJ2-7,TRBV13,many,CASRLGSSYEQYF,TGTGCCAGCAGATTGGGCAGCTCCTACGAGCAGTACTTC
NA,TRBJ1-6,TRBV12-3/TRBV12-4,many,CASSLMGVRGSPLHF,TGTGCCAGCAGTTTGATGGGCGTGCGGGGTTCACCCCTCCACTTT
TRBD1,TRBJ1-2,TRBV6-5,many,CASSYSTQGARGYTF,TGTGCCAGCAGTTACTCGACACAGGGGGCTAGGGGCTACACCTTC
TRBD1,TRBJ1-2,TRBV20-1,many,CSARDEGAGGYTF,TGCAGTGCTAGAGATGAGGGGGCGGGTGGCTACACCTTC
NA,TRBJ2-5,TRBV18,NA,CASSPGAGVETQYF,TGTGCCAGCTCACCGGGGGCGGGAGTAGAGACCCAGTACTTC
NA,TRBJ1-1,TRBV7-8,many,CASSLDWAGANTEAFF,TGTGCCAGCAGCTTAGATTGGGCAGGGGCCAACACTGAAGCTTTCTTT
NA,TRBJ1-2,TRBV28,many,CASRPSDLRSGYTF,TGTGCCAGCAGACCCTCAGACCTGAGATCTGGCTACACCTTC
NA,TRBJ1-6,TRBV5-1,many,CASSLAGLVQRNSPLHF,TGCGCCAGCAGCTTGGCGGGTTTAGTACAGCGAAATTCACCCCTCCACTTT